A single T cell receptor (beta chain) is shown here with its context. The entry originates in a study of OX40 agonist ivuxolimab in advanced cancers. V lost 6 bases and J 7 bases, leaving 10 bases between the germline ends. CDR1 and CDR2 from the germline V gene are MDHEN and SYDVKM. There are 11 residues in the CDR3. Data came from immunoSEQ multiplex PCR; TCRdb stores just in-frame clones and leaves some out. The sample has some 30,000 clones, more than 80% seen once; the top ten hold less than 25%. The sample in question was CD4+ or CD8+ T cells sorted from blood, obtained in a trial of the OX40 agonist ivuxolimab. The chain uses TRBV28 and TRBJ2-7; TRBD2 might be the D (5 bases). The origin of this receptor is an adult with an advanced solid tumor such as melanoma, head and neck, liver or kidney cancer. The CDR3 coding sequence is TGTGCCAGCAGGGGCCGGGGAGAGCAGTACTTC. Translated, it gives CASRGRGEQYF.